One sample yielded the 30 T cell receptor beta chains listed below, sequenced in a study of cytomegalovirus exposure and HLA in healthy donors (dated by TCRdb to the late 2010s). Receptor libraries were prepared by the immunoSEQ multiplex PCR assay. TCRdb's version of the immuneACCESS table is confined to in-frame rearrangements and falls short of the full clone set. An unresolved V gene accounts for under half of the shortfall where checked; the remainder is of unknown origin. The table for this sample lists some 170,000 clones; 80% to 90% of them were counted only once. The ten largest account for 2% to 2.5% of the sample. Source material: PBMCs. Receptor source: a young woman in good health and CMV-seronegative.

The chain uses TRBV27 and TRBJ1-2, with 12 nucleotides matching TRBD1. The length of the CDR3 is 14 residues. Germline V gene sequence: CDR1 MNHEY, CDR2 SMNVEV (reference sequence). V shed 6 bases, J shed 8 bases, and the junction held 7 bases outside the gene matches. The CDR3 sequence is CASSRDRGQRGYTF. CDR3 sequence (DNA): TGTGCCAGCAGCCGGGACAGGGGGCAGAGAGGCTACACCTTC.

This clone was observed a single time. In DNA form, the CDR3 reads TGTGCCAGCAGTTACTCGGGGACAGAGAATTCACCCCTCCACTTT. Amino acid sequence: CASSYSGTENSPLHF. This chain uses TRBV6-5 with TRBJ1-6; 7 bases are shared with TRBD1. Germline-derived CDR1 and CDR2 are MNHEY and SVGAGI. The V segment lost 0 bases and the J segment 7 bases; nucleotides outside the gene matches: 3. The CDR3 is 15 amino acids.

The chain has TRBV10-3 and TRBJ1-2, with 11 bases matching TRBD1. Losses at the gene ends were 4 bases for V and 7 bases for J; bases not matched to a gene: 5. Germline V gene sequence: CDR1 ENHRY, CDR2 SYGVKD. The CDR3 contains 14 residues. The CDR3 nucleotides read TGTGCCATCAGTGGGACAGGGGGCGGAGGTGGCTACACCTTC. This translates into CAISGTGGGGGYTF.

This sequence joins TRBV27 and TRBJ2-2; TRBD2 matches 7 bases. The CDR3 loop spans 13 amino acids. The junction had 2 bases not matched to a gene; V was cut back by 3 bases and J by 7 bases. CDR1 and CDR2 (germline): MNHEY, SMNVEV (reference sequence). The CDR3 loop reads CASSFPGGGELFF. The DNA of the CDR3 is TGTGCCAGCAGTTTCCCGGGGGGCGGGGAGCTGTTTTTT.

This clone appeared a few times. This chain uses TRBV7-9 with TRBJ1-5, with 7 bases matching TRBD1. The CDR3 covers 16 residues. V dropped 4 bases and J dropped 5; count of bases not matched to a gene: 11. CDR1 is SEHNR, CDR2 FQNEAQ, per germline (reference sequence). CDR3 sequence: CASSSYRGGSDQPQHF. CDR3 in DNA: TGTGCCAGCAGCTCCTACAGGGGTGGCTCGGATCAGCCCCAGCATTTT. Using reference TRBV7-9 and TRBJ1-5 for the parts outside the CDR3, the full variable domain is DTGVSQNPRHKITKRGQNVTFRCDPISEHNRLYWYRQTLGQGPEFLTYFQNEAQLEKSRLLSDRFSAERPKGSFSTLEIQRTEQGDSAMYLCASSSYRGGSDQPQHFGDGTRLSIL.

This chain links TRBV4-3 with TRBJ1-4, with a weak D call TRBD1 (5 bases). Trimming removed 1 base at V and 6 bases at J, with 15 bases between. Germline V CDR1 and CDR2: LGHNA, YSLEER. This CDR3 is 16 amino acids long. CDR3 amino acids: CASSQVGASRDEKLFF. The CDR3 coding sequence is TGCGCCAGCAGCCAAGTAGGGGCCTCCAGGGATGAAAAACTGTTTTTT.

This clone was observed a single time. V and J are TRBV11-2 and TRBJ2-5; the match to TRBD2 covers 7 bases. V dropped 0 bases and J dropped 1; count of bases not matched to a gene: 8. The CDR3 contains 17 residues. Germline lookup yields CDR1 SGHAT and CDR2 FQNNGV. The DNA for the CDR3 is TGTGCCAGCAGCTTAGAGTTGGCGGGGACTACCCAAGAGACCCAGTACTTC. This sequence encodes CASSLELAGTTQETQYF. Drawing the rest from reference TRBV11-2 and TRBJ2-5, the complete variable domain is EAGVAQSPRYKIIEKRQSVAFWCNPISGHATLYWYQQILGQGPKLLIQFQNNGVVDDSQLPKDRFSAERLKGVDSTLKIQPAKLEDSAVYLCASSLELAGTTQETQYFGPGTRLLVL.

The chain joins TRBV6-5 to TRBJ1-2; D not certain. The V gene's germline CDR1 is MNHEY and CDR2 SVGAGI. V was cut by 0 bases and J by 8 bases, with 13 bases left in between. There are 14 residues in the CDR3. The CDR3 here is CASSYSNMGRGYTF. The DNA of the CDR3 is TGTGCCAGCAGTTACTCGAATATGGGGAGGGGCTACACCTTC.

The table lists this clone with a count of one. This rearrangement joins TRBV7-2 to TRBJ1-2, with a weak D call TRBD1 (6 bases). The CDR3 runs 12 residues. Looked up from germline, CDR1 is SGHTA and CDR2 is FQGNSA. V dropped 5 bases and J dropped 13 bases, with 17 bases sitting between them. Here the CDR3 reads CASSARQDVRTF. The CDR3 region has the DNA TGTGCCAGCAGCGCCCGACAGGATGTCCGCACCTTC.

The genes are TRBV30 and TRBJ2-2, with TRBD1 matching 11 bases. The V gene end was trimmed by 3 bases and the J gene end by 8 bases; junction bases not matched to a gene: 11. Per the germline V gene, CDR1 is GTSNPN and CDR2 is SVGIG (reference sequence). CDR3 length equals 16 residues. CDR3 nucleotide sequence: TGTGCCTGGAGGCGAGGACAGGGGGCAAATTCTGGGGAGCTGTTTTTT. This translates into CAWRRGQGANSGELFF.

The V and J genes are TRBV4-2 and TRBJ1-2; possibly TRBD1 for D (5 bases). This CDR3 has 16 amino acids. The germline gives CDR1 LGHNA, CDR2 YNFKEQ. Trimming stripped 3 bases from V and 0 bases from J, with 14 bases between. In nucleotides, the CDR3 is TGTGCCAGCAGCCAGGAGCTACGGGGGGCTAACTATGGCTACACCTTC. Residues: CASSQELRGANYGYTF.

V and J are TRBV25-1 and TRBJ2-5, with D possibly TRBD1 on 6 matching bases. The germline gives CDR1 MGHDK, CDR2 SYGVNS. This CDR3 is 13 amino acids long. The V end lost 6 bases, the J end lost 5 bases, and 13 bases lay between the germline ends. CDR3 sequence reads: CASRQGLGETQYF. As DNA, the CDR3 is TGTGCCAGCAGGCAGGGGCTGGGGGAGACCCAGTACTTC.

CDR3 protein: CAWRTYKGDGGNTIYF. The CDR3 DNA follows: TGTGCCTGGAGGACATACAAAGGGGATGGTGGAAACACCATATATTTT. The rearrangement links TRBV30 to TRBJ1-3, with D maybe TRBD1 (5 bases). Germline V lookup: CDR1 GTSNPN, CDR2 SVGIG (reference sequence). This CDR3 comprises 16 residues. V was clipped by 3 bases and J by 3 bases, with 18 bases between them.

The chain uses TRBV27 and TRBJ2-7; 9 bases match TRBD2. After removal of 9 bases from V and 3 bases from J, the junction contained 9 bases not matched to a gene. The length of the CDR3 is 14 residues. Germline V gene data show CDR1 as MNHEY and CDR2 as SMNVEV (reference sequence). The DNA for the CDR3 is TGTGCCAGTCAGAGAGCGGGGGGACTCTACGAGCAGTACTTC. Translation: CASQRAGGLYEQYF.

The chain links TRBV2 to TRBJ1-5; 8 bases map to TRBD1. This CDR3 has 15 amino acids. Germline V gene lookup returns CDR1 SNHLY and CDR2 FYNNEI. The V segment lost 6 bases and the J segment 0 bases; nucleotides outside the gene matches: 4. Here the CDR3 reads CASSRGRDSNQPQHF. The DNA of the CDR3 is TGTGCCAGCAGCAGGGGGCGCGATAGCAATCAGCCCCAGCATTTT.

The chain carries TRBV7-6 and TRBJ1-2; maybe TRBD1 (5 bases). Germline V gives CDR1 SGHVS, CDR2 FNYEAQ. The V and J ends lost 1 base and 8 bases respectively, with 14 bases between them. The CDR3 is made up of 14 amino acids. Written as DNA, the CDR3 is TGTGCCAGCAGCTTAGGCCAGGGAAACAGGGGCTACACCTTC. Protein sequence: CASSLGQGNRGYTF.

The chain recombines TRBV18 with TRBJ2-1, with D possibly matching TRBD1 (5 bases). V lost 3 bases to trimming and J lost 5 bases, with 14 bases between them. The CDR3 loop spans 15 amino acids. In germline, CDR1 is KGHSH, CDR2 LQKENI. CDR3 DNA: TGTGCCAGCTCACCCCTCCAGGGCGTCAACAATGAGCAGTTCTTC. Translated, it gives CASSPLQGVNNEQFF.

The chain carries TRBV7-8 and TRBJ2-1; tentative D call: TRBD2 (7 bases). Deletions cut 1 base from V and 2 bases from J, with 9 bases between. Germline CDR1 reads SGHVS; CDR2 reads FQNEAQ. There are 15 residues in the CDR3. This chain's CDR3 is CASSLGGGPYNEQFF. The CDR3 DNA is TGTGCCAGCAGCTTAGGGGGGGGCCCCTACAATGAGCAGTTCTTC.

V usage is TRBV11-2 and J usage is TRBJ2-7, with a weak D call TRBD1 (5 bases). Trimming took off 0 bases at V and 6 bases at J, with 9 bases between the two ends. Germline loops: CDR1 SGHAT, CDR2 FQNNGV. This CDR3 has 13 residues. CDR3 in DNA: TGTGCCAGCAGCTTAGACAGGGTCCGCGAGCAGTACTTC. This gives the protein CASSLDRVREQYF.

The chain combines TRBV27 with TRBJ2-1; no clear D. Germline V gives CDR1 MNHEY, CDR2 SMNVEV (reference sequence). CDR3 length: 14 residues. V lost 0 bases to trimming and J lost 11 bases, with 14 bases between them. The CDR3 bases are TGTGCCAGCAGTTTATCCACAGTGTTGGCTCAGCAGTTCTTC. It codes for CASSLSTVLAQQFF.

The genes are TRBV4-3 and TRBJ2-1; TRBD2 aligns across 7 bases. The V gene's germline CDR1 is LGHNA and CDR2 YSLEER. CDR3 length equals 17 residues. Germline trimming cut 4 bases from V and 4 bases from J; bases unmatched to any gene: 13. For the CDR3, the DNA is TGCGCCAGCAGCCCTGGCCCCACTAGCGAAAGGTACAATGAGCAGTTCTTC. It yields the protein CASSPGPTSERYNEQFF.

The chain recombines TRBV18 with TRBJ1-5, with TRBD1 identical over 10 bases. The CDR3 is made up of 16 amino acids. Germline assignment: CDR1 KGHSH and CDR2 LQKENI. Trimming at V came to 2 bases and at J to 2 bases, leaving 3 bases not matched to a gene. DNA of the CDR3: TGTGCCAGCTCACCAGGGACAGGGGAAGGCAATCAGCCCCAGCATTTT. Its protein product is CASSPGTGEGNQPQHF.

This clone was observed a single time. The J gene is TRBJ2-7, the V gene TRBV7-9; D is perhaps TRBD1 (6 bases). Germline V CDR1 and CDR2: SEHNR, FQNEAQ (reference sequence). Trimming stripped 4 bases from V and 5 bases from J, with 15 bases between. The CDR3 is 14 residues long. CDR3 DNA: TGTGCCAGCAGCTCGCAAACAGGGCGGGACGAGCAGTACTTC. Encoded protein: CASSSQTGRDEQYF.

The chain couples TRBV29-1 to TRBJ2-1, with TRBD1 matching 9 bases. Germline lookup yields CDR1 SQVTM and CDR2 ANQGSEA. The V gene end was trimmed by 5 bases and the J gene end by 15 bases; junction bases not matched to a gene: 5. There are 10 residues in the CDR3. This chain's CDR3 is CSVIGTGWFF. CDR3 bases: TGCAGCGTTATCGGGACAGGGTGGTTCTTC.

CDR3 region: CSVEQFGYTF. CDR3 nucleotide sequence: TGCAGCGTTGAACAATTTGGCTACACCTTC. The V gene is TRBV29-1, the J gene TRBJ1-2; no definite D call. The CDR3 spans 10 residues. V was shortened by 2 bases and J by 7 bases, with 5 bases between the two germline ends. The germline V gene has CDR1 SQVTM and CDR2 ANQGSEA.

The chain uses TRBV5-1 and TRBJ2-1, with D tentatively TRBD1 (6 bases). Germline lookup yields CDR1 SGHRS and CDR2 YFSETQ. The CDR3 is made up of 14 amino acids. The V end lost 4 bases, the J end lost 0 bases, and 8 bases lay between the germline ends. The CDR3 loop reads CASSPTGSYNEQFF. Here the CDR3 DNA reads TGCGCCAGCAGCCCGACAGGCTCCTACAATGAGCAGTTCTTC.

The chain's CDR3 is CATSREVGDRAVDGYTF. The DNA for the CDR3 is TGTGCCACCAGCAGAGAGGTAGGGGATCGGGCAGTGGACGGCTACACCTTC. V usage is TRBV15 and J usage is TRBJ1-2; maybe TRBD1 (5 bases). The germline CDR1 and CDR2 sequences are LNHNV and YYDKDF (reference sequence). The CDR3 sequence is 17 residues long. Between the trimmed V and J ends, which lost 0 bases and 8 bases, there was a span of 22 bases.

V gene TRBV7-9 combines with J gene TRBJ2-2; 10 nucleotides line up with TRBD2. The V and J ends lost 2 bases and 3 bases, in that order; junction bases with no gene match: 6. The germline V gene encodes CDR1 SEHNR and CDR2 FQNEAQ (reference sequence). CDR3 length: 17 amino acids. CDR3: CASSLRLAGAYTGELFF. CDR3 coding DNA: TGTGCCAGCAGCTTAAGGCTAGCGGGGGCCTACACCGGGGAGCTGTTTTTT. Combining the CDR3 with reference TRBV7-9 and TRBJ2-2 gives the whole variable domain DTGVSQNPRHKITKRGQNVTFRCDPISEHNRLYWYRQTLGQGPEFLTYFQNEAQLEKSRLLSDRFSAERPKGSFSTLEIQRTEQGDSAMYLCASSLRLAGAYTGELFFGEGSRLTVL.

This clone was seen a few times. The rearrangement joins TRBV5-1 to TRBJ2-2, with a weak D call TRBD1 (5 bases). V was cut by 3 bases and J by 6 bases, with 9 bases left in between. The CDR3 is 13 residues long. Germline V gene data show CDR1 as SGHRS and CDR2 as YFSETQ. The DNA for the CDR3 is TGCGCCAGCAGCTCCAGGGTATCCGGGGAGCTGTTTTTT. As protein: CASSSRVSGELFF. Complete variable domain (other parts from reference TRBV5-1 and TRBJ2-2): KAGVTQTPRYLIKTRGQQVTLSCSPISGHRSVSWYQQTPGQGLQFLFEYFSETQRNKGNFPGRFSGRQFSNSRSEMNVSTLELGDSALYLCASSSRVSGELFFGEGSRLTVL.

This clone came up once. The DNA for the CDR3 is TGTGCCAGCAGTTTATCGCGTTACAACACTGAAGCTTTCTTT. Encoded protein: CASSLSRYNTEAFF. The chain employs TRBV27 and TRBJ1-1, with no clear D. From germline, CDR1 is MNHEY and CDR2 SMNVEV (reference sequence). Trimming cost V 0 bases and J 2 bases, with 7 bases left between them. This CDR3 contains 14 residues.